This T cell receptor (beta chain) was captured in a study of cytomegalovirus exposure and HLA in healthy donors. Study-wide results and caveats: Reportedly, fewer N-insertions than the roughly 700-donor mean appeared in an Asian-associated ancestry cluster in a later analysis.

The PCR was carried out with 60 Vbeta primers and 13 Jbeta primers. Sequencing was performed with immunoSEQ multiplex PCR; in TCRdb, only in-frame clones are kept and a portion is missing. Of 55,000 to 80,000 clones listed, just under 80% are singletons. The CDR3 runs 13 residues. Germline CDR1 and CDR2: SEHNR and FQNEAQ (reference sequence). Details on this clone: Its antigen is unidentified. The junction and the germline gene differ at one end; a read error may be behind it.

Specimen: PBMCs. This TCR was recovered from a middle-aged man in good health and CMV-seronegative. This chain joins TRBV7-9 and TRBJ1-2, with D perhaps matching TRBD1 (6 bases). CDR3 sequence (DNA): TGTTCCAGCAACCTCTGGGGGCGAAGTGGCTACACCTTC. It encodes CSSNLWGRSGYTF.